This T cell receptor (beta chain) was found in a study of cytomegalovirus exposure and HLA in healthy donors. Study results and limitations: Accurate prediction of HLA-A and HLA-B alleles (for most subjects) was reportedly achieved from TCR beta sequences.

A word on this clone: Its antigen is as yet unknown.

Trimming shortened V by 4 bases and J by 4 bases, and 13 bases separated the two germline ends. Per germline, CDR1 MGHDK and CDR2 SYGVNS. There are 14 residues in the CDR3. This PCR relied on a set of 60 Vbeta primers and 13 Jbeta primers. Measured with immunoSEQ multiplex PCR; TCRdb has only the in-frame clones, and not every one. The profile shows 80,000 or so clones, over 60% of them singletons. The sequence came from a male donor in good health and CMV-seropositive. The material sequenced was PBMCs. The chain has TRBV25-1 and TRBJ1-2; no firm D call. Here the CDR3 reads CASSAPLEAYGYTF. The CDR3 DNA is TGTGCCAGCAGTGCACCTCTCGAGGCCTATGGCTACACCTTC.